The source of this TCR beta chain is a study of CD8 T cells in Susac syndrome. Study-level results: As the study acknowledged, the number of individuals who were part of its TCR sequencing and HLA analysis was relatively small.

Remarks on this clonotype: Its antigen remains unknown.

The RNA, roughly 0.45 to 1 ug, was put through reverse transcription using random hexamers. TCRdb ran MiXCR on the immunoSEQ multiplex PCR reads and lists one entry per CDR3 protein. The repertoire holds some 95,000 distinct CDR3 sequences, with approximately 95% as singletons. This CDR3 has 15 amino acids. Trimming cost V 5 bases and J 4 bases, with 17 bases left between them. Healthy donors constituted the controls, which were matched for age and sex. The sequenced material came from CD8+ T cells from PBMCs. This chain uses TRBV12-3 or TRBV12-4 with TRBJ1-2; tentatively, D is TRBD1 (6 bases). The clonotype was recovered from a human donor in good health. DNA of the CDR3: TGTGCCAGCAGTCCCCAAGGGGGGTTGGGCTATGGCTACACCTTC. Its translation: CASSPQGGLGYGYTF.